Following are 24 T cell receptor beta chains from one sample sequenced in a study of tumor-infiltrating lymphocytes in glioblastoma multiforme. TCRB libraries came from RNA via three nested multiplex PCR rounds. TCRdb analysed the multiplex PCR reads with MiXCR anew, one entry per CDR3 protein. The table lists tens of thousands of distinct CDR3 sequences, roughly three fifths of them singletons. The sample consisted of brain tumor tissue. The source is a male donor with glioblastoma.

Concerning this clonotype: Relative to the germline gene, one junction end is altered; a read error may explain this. CDR3 region: CASISHMRDNGQFF. Written as DNA, the CDR3 is TGTGCCAGCATATCTCATATGCGTGACAATGGGCAGTTCTTC. V gene TRBV6-6 combines with J gene TRBJ2-1; D unresolved. From germline, CDR1 is MNHNY and CDR2 SVGAGI (reference sequence). The CDR3 consists of 14 residues.

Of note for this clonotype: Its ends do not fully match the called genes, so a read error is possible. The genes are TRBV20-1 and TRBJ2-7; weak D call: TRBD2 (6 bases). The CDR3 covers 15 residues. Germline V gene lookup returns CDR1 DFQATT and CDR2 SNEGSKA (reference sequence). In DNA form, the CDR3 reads TGCAGTGCTAGTGAAGGGACTTCGGAGGGTTACGAACAGTATTTC. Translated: CSASEGTSEGYEQYF.

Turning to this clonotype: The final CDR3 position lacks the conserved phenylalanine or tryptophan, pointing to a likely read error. In nucleotides, the CDR3 is TGCGCCGGCAGTGGAATTGGGACAGGGGATTTATACGAGCAGTACCTC. It codes for CAGSGIGTGDLYEQYL. This chain joins TRBV10-1 and TRBJ2-7, with TRBD1 matching 10 bases. CDR1 and CDR2 (germline): WNHNN, SYGVQD (reference sequence). The CDR3 has 16 residues.

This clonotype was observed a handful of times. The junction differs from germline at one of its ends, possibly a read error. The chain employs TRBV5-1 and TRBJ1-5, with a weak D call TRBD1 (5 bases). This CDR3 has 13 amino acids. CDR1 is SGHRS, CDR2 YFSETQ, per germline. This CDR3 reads CVSSPRGSQPQHF. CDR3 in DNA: TGCGTCAGCAGCCCGAGGGGAAGTCAGCCCCAGCATTTT.

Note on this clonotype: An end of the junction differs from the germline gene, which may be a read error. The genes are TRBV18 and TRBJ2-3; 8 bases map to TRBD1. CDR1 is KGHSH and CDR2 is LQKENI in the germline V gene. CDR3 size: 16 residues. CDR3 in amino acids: CAISPFVQGATDTQYF. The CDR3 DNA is TGTGCCATCTCACCATTTGTCCAGGGGGCTACAGATACGCAGTATTTT.

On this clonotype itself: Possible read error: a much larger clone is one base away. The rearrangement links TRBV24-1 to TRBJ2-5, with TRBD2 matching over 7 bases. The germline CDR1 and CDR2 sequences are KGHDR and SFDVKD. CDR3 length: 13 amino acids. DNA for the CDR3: TGTGCCACCAGTGATGGCGGGAGAGAGACCCGGTACTTC. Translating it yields CATSDGGRETRYF.

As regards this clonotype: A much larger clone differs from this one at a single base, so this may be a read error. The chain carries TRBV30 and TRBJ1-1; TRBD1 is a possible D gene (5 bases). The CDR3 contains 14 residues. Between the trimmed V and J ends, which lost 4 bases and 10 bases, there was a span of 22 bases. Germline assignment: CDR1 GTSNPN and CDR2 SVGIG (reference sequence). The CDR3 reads CAWTSRTWGAAAFF. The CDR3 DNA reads TGTGCCTGGACCTCTCGGACATGGGGCGCGGCAGCTTTCTTT. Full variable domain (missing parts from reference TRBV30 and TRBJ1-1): SQTIHQWPATLVQPVGSPLSLECTVEGTSNPNLYWYRQAAGRGLQLLFYSVGIGQISSEVPQNLSASRPQDRQFILSSKKLLLSDSGFYLCAWTSRTWGAAAFFGQGTRLTVV.

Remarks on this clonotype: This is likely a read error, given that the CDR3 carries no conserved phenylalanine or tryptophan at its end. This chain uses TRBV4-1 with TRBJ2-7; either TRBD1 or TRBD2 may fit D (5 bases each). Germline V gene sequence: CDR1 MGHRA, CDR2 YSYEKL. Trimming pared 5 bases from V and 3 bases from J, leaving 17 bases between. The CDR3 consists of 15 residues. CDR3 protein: CASSCRQTGGYEQYL. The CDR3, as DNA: TGCGCCAGCAGCTGCAGACAGACTGGGGGCTACGAGCAGTACCTC.

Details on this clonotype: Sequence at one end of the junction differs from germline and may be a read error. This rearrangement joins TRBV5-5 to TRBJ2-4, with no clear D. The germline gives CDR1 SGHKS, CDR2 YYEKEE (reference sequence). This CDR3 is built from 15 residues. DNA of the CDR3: TGTGCCAGTAGCTACGGCCGAGGTAGCCAAAACATTCAGTACTTC. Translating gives CASSYGRGSQNIQYF. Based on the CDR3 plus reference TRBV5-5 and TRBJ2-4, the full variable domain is DAGVTQSPTHLIKTRGQQVTLRCSPISGHKSVSWYQQVLGQGPQFIFQYYEKEERGRGNFPDRFSARQFPNYSSELNVNALLLGDSALYLCASSYGRGSQNIQYFGAGTRLSVL.

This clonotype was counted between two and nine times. This CDR3 reads CASKAYSGANVLTF. In DNA, the CDR3 is TGTGCCAGTAAAGCGTACTCTGGGGCCAACGTCCTGACTTTC. The chain uses TRBV19 and TRBJ2-6; no clear D gene. Germline CDR1 and CDR2: LNHDA and SQIVND (reference sequence). Trimming left V 7 bases short and J 0 bases short, with 7 bases between. The CDR3 is 14 residues long.

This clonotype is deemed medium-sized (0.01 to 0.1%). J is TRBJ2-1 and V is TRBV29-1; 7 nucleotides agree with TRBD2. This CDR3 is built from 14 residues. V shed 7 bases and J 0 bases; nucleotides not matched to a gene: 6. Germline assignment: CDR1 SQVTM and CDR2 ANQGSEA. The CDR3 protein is CSGNWGGSYNEQFF. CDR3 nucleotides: TGCAGCGGGAATTGGGGGGGCTCCTACAATGAGCAGTTCTTC.

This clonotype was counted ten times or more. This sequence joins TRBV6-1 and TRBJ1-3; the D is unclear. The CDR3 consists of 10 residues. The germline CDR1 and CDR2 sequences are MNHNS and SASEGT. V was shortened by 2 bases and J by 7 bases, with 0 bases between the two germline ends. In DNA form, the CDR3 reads TGTGCCAGCAGTGAAAACACCATATATTTT. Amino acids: CASSENTIYF.

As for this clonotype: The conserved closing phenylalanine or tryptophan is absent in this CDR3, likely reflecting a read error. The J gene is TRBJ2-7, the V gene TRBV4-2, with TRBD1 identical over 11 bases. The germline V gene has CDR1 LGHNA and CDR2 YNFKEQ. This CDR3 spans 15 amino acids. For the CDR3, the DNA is TGTACCAGCAGCCACGACCCGGGACAGGGGGGCGAGCAGTACTCC. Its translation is CTSSHDPGQGGEQYS.

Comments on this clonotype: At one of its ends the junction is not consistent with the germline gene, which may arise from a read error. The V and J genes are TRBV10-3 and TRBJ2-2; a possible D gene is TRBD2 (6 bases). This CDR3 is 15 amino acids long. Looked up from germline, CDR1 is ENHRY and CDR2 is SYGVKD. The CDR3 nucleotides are TGTGCCATCAGTGCCGGGACTGGCTACATCGGGGAGCTGTCTTTT. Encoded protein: CAISAGTGYIGELSF.

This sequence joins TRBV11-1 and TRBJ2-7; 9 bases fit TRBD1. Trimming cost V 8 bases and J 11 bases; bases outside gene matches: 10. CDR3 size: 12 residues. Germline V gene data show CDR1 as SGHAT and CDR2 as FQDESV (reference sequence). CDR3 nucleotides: TGTGCCAGCCGCGGACAGGGGCGCGAAGAGTACTTC. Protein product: CASRGQGREEYF.

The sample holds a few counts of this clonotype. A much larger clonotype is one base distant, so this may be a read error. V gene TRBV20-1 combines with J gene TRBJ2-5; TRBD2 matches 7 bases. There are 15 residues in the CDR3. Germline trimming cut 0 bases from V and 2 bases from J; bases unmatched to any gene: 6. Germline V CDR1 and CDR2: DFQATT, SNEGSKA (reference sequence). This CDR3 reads CSARDYSGRQETQYF. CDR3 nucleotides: TGCAGTGCTAGAGATTATAGCGGGCGGCAAGAGACCCAGTACTTC.

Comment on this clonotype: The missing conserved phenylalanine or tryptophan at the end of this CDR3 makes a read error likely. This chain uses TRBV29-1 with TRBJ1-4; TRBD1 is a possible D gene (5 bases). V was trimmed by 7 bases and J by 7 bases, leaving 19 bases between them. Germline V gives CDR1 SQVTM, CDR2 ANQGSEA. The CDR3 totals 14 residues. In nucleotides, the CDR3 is TGCAGCGCCATAACAGGAGTGAATGCTGAAAAACTGTTTTCT. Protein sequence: CSAITGVNAEKLFS.

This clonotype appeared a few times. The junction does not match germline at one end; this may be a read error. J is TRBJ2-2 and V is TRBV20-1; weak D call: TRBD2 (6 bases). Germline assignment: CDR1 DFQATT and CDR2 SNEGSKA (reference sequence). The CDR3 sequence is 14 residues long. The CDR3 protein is CRAVATSYTRVLFF. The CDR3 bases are TGCCGTGCCGTCGCCACTAGCTACACCAGGGTGCTGTTTTTT.

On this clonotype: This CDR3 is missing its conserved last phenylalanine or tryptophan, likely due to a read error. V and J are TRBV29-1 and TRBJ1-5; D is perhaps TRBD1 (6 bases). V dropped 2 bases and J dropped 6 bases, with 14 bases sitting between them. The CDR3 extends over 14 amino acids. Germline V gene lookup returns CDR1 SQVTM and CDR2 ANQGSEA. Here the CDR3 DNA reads TGCAGCGTTGAACTAGGGGGGATCGGTCAGCCCCAGCATCTT. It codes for CSVELGGIGQPQHL.

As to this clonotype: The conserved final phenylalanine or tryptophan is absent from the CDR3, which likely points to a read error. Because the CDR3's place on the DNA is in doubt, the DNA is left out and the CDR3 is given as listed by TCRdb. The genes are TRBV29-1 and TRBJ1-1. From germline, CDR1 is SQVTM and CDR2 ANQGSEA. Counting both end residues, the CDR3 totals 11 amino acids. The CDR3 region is CSVDSYTEASL.

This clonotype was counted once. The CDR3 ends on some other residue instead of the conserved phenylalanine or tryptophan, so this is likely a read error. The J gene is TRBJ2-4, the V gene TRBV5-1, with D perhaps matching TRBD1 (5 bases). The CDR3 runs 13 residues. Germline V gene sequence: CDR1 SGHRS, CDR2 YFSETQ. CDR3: CASRLTDGNTQYL. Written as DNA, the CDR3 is TGCGCCAGCAGACTGACAGATGGAAACACTCAGTACTTA.

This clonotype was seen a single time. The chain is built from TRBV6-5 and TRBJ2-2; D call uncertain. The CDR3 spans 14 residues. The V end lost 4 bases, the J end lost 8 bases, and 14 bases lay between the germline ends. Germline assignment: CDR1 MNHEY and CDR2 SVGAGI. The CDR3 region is CASSCSAQGGELFF. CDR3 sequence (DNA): TGTGCCAGCAGTTGCTCGGCGCAAGGTGGGGAGCTGTTTTTT.

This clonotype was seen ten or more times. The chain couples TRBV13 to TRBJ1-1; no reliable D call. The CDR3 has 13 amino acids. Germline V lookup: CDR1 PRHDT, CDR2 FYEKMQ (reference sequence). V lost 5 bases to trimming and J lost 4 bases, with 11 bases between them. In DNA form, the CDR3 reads TGTGCCAGCAGCCCAGAGGCAGTCACTGAAGCTTTCTTT. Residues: CASSPEAVTEAFF.

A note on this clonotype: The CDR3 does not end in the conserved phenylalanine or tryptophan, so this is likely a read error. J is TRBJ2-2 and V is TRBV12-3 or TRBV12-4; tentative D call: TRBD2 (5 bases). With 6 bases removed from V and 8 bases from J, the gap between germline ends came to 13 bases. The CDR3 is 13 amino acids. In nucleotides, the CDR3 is TGTGCCAGCAGCCCACTAGAGGCAGGGGAGCTGTTTTCT. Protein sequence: CASSPLEAGELFS.